This TCR beta chain was found in a study of memory CD4+ T cells and cytomegalovirus serostatus. Assay: immunoSEQ multiplex PCR; the TCRdb copy retains only in-frame clones and omits some. The sample consists of more than 45,000 clones, 80% to 90% of them appearing once. V lost 5 bases, J lost 3 bases, and 8 bases stayed unmatched. There are 15 residues in the CDR3. The germline gives CDR1 MNHEY, CDR2 SMNVEV (reference sequence). The sort gate was single viable CD3+CD4+CD8-CD45RO+ cells for memory CD4+ T cells. This clonotype was sampled from an adult in good health and CMV-seronegative. Source material: memory CD4+ T cells from blood. The chain employs TRBV27 and TRBJ2-5; the match to TRBD1 covers 8 bases. The DNA for the CDR3 is TGTGCCAGCAGTCCCTACCAGACAGGGGAAGAGACCCAGTACTTC. It is translated as CASSPYQTGEETQYF.